This is a list of T cell receptor beta chains from one sample in a study of metastatic and nonmetastatic thyroid tumors. TCRdb called clones again from the PCR reads with MiXCR. The data hold some 38,000 clones, with approximately 19% observed a single time. What was sequenced was blood. The receptors were gathered from a female donor with papillary thyroid cancer or a benign thyroid nodule (not recorded which). Some clones in this sample may be carry-over from other donors' samples. The CDR3 runs from the conserved cysteine through the conserved F or W.

v_call: TRBV11-3; j_call: TRBJ2-3; cdr3_aa: CASSSSSETGSSTDTQYF
v_call: TRBV5-6; j_call: TRBJ1-4; cdr3_aa: CASSRGATNEKLFF
v_call: TRBV11-2; j_call: TRBJ2-7; cdr3_aa: CASSPEGTGIFRYEQYF
v_call: TRBV5-1; j_call: TRBJ2-1; cdr3_aa: CASSLGTSNEQFF
v_call: TRBV18; j_call: TRBJ1-2; cdr3_aa: CASSPTVGYGYTF
v_call: TRBV19; j_call: TRBJ2-7; cdr3_aa: CASRDLAGAYEQYF
v_call: TRBV12-3/TRBV12-4; j_call: TRBJ2-5; cdr3_aa: CANSSRGLAVGVQETQYF
v_call: TRBV27; j_call: TRBJ2-7; cdr3_aa: CASSLQADYYEQYF
v_call: TRBV9; j_call: TRBJ2-5; cdr3_aa: CASSVGGSQETQYF
v_call: TRBV7-3; j_call: TRBJ2-7; cdr3_aa: CASSRARMESLGDEQYF
v_call: TRBV28; j_call: TRBJ2-7; cdr3_aa: CAITSIDRVYEQYF
v_call: TRBV27; j_call: TRBJ2-7; cdr3_aa: CASSSPKGWQYF
v_call: TRBV2; j_call: TRBJ1-4; cdr3_aa: CASRYNSATNEKLFF
v_call: TRBV7-2; j_call: TRBJ2-5; cdr3_aa: CASSPTGNPQETQYF
v_call: TRBV11-3; j_call: TRBJ2-2; cdr3_aa: CASSPGQGASTGELFF
v_call: TRBV5-8; j_call: TRBJ1-2; cdr3_aa: CASSLNRGQDGYTF
v_call: TRBV20-1; j_call: TRBJ1-4; cdr3_aa: CSARDQSGTSTTNEKLFF
v_call: TRBV3-1; j_call: TRBJ2-3; cdr3_aa: CASSQGGTDPPTDTQYF
v_call: TRBV5-8; j_call: TRBJ1-4; cdr3_aa: CASSLGPGQGNEKLFF
v_call: TRBV6-1; j_call: TRBJ1-4; cdr3_aa: CASSEGQGNEKLFF
v_call: TRBV11-1; j_call: TRBJ1-1; cdr3_aa: CASSFFKRGFSVDTEAFF
v_call: TRBV7-9; j_call: TRBJ2-3; cdr3_aa: CASSLDRDTQYF
v_call: TRBV12-3/TRBV12-4; j_call: TRBJ2-3; cdr3_aa: CASSPSGSNTDTQYF
v_call: TRBV6-1; j_call: TRBJ2-7; cdr3_aa: CASSFTTTPYEQYF
v_call: TRBV28; j_call: TRBJ1-2; cdr3_aa: CASSYRGAGYTF
v_call: TRBV20-1; j_call: TRBJ2-5; cdr3_aa: CSAAGRSFQETQYF
v_call: TRBV6-1; j_call: TRBJ1-1; cdr3_aa: CASSEAAGTEDSF
v_call: TRBV11-2; j_call: TRBJ2-5; cdr3_aa: CASSLGIIGGRAGAETQYF
v_call: TRBV11-2; j_call: TRBJ2-6; cdr3_aa: CASRTGQGVSGANVLTF
v_call: TRBV20-1; j_call: TRBJ2-7; cdr3_aa: CSGRTDYEQYF
v_call: TRBV15; j_call: TRBJ1-1; cdr3_aa: CATSSAYTTGKNTEAFF
v_call: TRBV10-1; j_call: TRBJ2-1; cdr3_aa: CAFRDRDYNEQFF
v_call: TRBV10-1; j_call: TRBJ2-3; cdr3_aa: CASSESRRDTQYF
v_call: TRBV2; j_call: TRBJ2-3; cdr3_aa: CASIASDTQYF
v_call: TRBV7-8; j_call: TRBJ2-5; cdr3_aa: CASSTGEETQYF
v_call: TRBV6-5; j_call: TRBJ1-2; cdr3_aa: CASSYEARGVNGYTF
v_call: TRBV2; j_call: TRBJ2-7; cdr3_aa: CASTDWRSYEQYF
v_call: TRBV11-1; j_call: TRBJ2-1; cdr3_aa: CASSWATGDEQFF
v_call: TRBV25-1; j_call: TRBJ2-2; cdr3_aa: CASSALDTHTGELFF
v_call: TRBV19; j_call: TRBJ1-5; cdr3_aa: CASRGQGYQPQHF
v_call: TRBV4-1; j_call: TRBJ2-3; cdr3_aa: CASSQGIPLGDTQYF
v_call: TRBV6-1; j_call: TRBJ2-7; cdr3_aa: CASSRRDYEQYF
v_call: TRBV20-1; j_call: TRBJ2-7; cdr3_aa: CSARSSSGSYEQYF
v_call: TRBV12-3/TRBV12-4; j_call: TRBJ2-7; cdr3_aa: CASSLRQVAYEQYF
v_call: TRBV20-1; j_call: TRBJ1-2; cdr3_aa: CSARTGTVSSGYTF
v_call: TRBV27; j_call: TRBJ1-5; cdr3_aa: CASSGVLKCQPQHF
v_call: TRBV10-3; j_call: TRBJ2-3; cdr3_aa: CAIRAGFSTDTQYF
v_call: TRBV28; j_call: TRBJ2-1; cdr3_aa: CASSSGTSADNEQFF
v_call: TRBV30; j_call: TRBJ1-5; cdr3_aa: CATGGEFGNQPQHF
v_call: TRBV20-1; j_call: TRBJ1-2; cdr3_aa: CSEGGGADGYTF